This record concerns one T cell receptor beta chain sequence. Its specificity is unknown. The entry originates in a study of response to subunit inactivated influenza vaccine. General study points: Each seasonal influenza vaccination, the authors suggested, recruits few new T cells.

The CDR3 contains 19 residues. V dropped 1 base and J dropped 2 bases, with 22 bases sitting between them. Germline values: CDR1 SGHAT, CDR2 FQDESV (reference sequence). Each CDR3 protein is one row after TCRdb ran MiXCR on the RT-PCR reads. The sample carries about 500,000 distinct CDR3 sequences, approximately 15% recorded once. The chain couples TRBV11-1 to TRBJ2-3; maybe TRBD1 (5 bases). The receptor comes from a man aged 50-75 years who received an inactivated influenza vaccine. The sequences come from CD4+ T cells sorted from PBMCs, collected about 23 months after vaccination. The CDR3 DNA follows: TGTGCCAGCAGCTTAGACTTGCAGGGTGTAGCACTTATCACAGATACGCAGTATTTT. Translation: CASSLDLQGVALITDTQYF.